One and the same sample provided the 8 T cell receptor beta chains below, sequenced in a study of siplizumab effects on memory and regulatory T cells (dated by TCRdb to the late 2010s). The method was the immunoSEQ multiplex PCR assay. As stored in TCRdb, this immuneACCESS dataset retains in-frame rearrangements with V and J assigned. A fraction of the clones does not appear; measured against another copy, unresolved V genes explain less than half of the discrepancy, and the remainder lacks a known reason. The sample table lists 85,000 to 95,000 clones, 94% of them with a count of one. Around 0.3% of the sample belongs to the ten largest clones. The specimen sequenced was non-Treg CD4+ T cells sorted from blood. The cell subset or site label, read with the paper, signifies: FACS-sorted unstimulated CD4+ non-regulatory T cells. The receptors were sampled from a human donor in good health.

The rearrangement uses TRBV2 and TRBJ2-2; D is undetermined. Trimming cost V 6 bases and J 5 bases, with 13 bases left between them. This CDR3 has 14 amino acids. Germline CDR1 is SNHLY and CDR2 is FYNNEI. CDR3 DNA sequence: TGTGCCAGCAGGGACCCCCCACGGACCGGGGAGCTGTTTTTT. Translated: CASRDPPRTGELFF.

This chain links TRBV5-1 with TRBJ2-5; D might be TRBD1 (6 bases). Per the germline V gene, CDR1 is SGHRS and CDR2 is YFSETQ. V lost 7 bases to trimming and J lost 2 bases, with 15 bases between them. The CDR3 extends over 14 amino acids. In DNA, the CDR3 is TGCGCCAGCGGGCTCCAGGGGAATCAAGAGACCCAGTACTTC. It encodes CASGLQGNQETQYF.

The chain is built from TRBV2 and TRBJ2-3; 9 bases agree with TRBD2. Germline loops: CDR1 SNHLY, CDR2 FYNNEI. This CDR3 is 18 amino acids long. The J segment lost 0 bases and the V segment lost 6 bases, leaving 13 bases of the junction unmatched. This chain's CDR3 is CASSAGSGGSISTDTQYF. CDR3 DNA sequence: TGTGCCAGCAGCGCAGGCAGCGGGGGGTCTATTAGCACAGATACGCAGTATTTT.

The genes are TRBV6-6 and TRBJ2-7, with D unclear. The germline V gene encodes CDR1 MNHNY and CDR2 SVGAGI (reference sequence). V shed 6 bases and J shed 3 bases, with 15 bases lying between them. CDR3 length: 14 residues. DNA for the CDR3: TGTGCCAGCAGCCCGTCGAGCGTTCTCTACGAGCAGTACTTC. Its translation: CASSPSSVLYEQYF.

This clone was recorded a few times. The chain carries TRBV14 and TRBJ1-2; D possibly corresponds to TRBD1 (6 bases). Germline V gives CDR1 SGHDN, CDR2 FVKESK. This CDR3 has 13 residues. The V end lost 6 bases, the J end lost 4 bases, and 12 bases lay between the germline ends. The CDR3 DNA reads as TGTGCCAGCAGTTCAGGACAGCCCTATGGCTACACCTTC. Translating it yields CASSSGQPYGYTF.

The chain couples TRBV7-9 to TRBJ2-3, with 8 bases aligning to TRBD2. J gave up 4 bases and V 5 bases, and 2 bases lay outside the gene matches. The CDR3 loop spans 13 amino acids. The germline CDR1 and CDR2 sequences are SEHNR and FQNEAQ (reference sequence). The CDR3 here is CASSMTSADTQYF. The CDR3 DNA reads as TGTGCCAGCAGCATGACTAGCGCAGATACGCAGTATTTT.

This rearrangement joins TRBV7-6 to TRBJ2-1, with D possibly being TRBD2 (7 bases). The CDR3 runs to 13 residues. V shed 4 bases and J shed 10 bases, with 14 bases lying between them. CDR1 and CDR2 (germline): SGHVS, FNYEAQ. The CDR3 sequence is CASSSQGRGEQFF. CDR3 DNA: TGTGCCAGCAGCTCCCAGGGGAGGGGAGAGCAGTTCTTC.

V and J are TRBV28 and TRBJ2-1; TRBD2 aligns across 13 bases. The germline CDR1 and CDR2 sequences are MDHEN and SYDVKM. V shed 5 bases and J 7 bases; nucleotides not matched to a gene: 8. The CDR3 covers 16 residues. DNA of the CDR3: TGTGCCAGCAGTCCCCCCGGGACTAGCGGGGTTAATGAGCAGTTCTTC. Protein sequence: CASSPPGTSGVNEQFF. The entire variable domain, with the rest obtained from reference TRBV28 and TRBJ2-1, is as follows: DVKVTQSSRYLVKRTGEKVFLECVQDMDHENMFWYRQDPGLGLRLIYFSYDVKMKEKGDIPEGYSVSREKKERFSLILESASTNQTSMYLCASSPPGTSGVNEQFFGPGTRLTVL.